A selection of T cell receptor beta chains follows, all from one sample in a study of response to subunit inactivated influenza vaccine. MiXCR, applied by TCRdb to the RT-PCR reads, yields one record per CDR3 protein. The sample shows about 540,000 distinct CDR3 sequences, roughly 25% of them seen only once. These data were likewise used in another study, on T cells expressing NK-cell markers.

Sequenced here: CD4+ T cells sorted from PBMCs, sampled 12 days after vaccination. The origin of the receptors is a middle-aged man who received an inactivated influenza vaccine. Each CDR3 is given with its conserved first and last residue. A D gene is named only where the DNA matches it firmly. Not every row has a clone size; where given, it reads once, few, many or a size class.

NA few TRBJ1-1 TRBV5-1 TGCGCCAGCAGCTTTCAAGAGACGAACACTGAAGCTTTCTTT CASSFQETNTEAFF
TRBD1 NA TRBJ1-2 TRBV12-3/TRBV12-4 TGTGCCAGCAGTTTGACAGGGGGTCGTGGCTACACCTTC CASSLTGGRGYTF
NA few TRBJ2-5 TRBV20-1 TGCAGTGTGGGGAGGCATGAGACCCAGTACTTC CSVGRHETQYF
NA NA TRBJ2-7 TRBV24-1 TGTGCCACCAGTGGAACGGGAAGGGACTACGAGCAGTACTTC CATSGTGRDYEQYF
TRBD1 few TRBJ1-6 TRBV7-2 TGTGCCAGCAGCTGGACAGGGACGGCCTCACCCCTCCACTTT CASSWTGTASPLHF
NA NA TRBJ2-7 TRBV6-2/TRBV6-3 TGTGCCTGCAGTCCCTCCCCACGGGGCGAGCAGTACTTC CACSPSPRGEQYF
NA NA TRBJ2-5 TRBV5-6 TGTGCCAGCAGCTTGGCTGGGCACCATGGGGAGACCCAGTACTTC CASSLAGHHGETQYF
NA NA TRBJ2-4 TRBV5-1 TGCGCCAGCAGCCGTCGGACAGCCGAGGGAATTCAGTACTTC CASSRRTAEGIQYF
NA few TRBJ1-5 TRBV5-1 TGCGCCAGCAGCTCTTCTCTGGGACGAGTTGGCAATCAGCCCCAGCATTTT CASSSSLGRVGNQPQHF
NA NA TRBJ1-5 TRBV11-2 TGTGCCAGCAGCTTAGCCGGACAGTCTGGCAATCAGCCCCAGCATTTT CASSLAGQSGNQPQHF
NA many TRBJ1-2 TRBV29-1 TGCAGCGTTAATCGGGACGGTGGTGGCTACACCTTC CSVNRDGGGYTF
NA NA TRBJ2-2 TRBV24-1 TGTGCCACCAGTGATACAGAAAAAGGGTTGAACACCGGGGAGCTGTTTTTT CATSDTEKGLNTGELFF
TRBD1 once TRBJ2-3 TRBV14 TGTGCCAGCAGCGGGACAGGGGATGGGACAGATACGCAGTATTTT CASSGTGDGTDTQYF
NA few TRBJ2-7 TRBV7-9 TGTGCCAGCAGCTTAACCCCGACCTACGAGCAGTACTTC CASSLTPTYEQYF
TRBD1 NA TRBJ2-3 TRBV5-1 TGCGCCAGCAGATTGGGGGACAGGGGGAGAGATACGCAGTATTTT CASRLGDRGRDTQYF
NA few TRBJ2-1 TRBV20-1 TGCAGTGCCTGGGGCGGAGGCCCAACCCACAATGAGCAGTTCTTC CSAWGGGPTHNEQFF
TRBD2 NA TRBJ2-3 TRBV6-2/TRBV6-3 TGTGCCAGCAGTTACGTTTTGGTAGCGGGGCTTAGCACAGATACGCAGTATTTT CASSYVLVAGLSTDTQYF
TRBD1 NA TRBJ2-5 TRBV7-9 TGTGCCAGCAGCTTAAGGGGGCCCAAGCAAGAGACCCAGTACTTC CASSLRGPKQETQYF
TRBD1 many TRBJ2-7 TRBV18 TGTGCCAGCTCACCAGGACAGGGTCTGAGCGAGCAGTACTTC CASSPGQGLSEQYF
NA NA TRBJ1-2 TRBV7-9 TGTGCCAGCAGCTTCGGCGAGGCCGGGGGCTATGGCTACACCTTC CASSFGEAGGYGYTF
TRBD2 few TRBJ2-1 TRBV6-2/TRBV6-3 TGTGCCAGCAAGCGGGAGGCAGCTGAGCAGTTCTTC CASKREAAEQFF
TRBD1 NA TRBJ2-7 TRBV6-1 TGTGCCAGCAGTCCTCACACAGGGGTCAGCGAGCAGTACTTC CASSPHTGVSEQYF
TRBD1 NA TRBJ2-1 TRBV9 TGTGCCAGCAGCCACCGGGACAGGGGGCTAAATGAGCAGTTCTTC CASSHRDRGLNEQFF
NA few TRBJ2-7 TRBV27 TGTGCCAGCAAGCGTTCAGGGATAAGCTACGAGCAGTACTTC CASKRSGISYEQYF
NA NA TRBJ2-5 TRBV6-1 TGTGCCAGCAGGAGACTAGGAGGGGGCGAGACCCAGTACTTC CASRRLGGGETQYF
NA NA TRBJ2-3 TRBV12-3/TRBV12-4 TGTGCCCGCAGTTTAGCCCTGAGGACCCATCCGGAGACAGATACGCAGTATTTT CARSLALRTHPETDTQYF
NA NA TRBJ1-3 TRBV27 TGTGCCAGCAGTTTATCCGGTGGGGGATCGGCTGGAAACACCATATATTTT CASSLSGGGSAGNTIYF
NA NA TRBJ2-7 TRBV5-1 TGCGCCAGCAGCGGGCCGGAGGGTTATGAGCAGTACTTC CASSGPEGYEQYF
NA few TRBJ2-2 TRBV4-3 TGCGCCAGCAGCCAAGGGGCATGGAACACCGGGGAGCTGTTTTTT CASSQGAWNTGELFF
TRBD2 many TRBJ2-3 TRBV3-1 TGTGCCAGCAGCCAACTTAGCGGGGAGTACACAGATACGCAGTATTTT CASSQLSGEYTDTQYF
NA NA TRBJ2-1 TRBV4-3 TGCGCCAGCAGCCAGGACACGGCCGGGCCCGGACGGTTCTTC CASSQDTAGPGRFF
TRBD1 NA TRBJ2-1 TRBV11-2 TGTGCCAGCACCTTCCCGGACAGGGGCTACAATGAGCAGTTCTTC CASTFPDRGYNEQFF
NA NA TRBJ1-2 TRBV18 TGTGCCAGCTCACCACCGGACAGCTACTATGGCTACACCTTC CASSPPDSYYGYTF
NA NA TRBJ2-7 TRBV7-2 TGTGCCAGCAGCCGGGACTTGTACGAGCAGTACTTC CASSRDLYEQYF
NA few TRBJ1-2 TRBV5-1 TGCGCCAGCAGAGAAGACAGCTATGGCTACACCTTC CASREDSYGYTF
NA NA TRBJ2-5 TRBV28 TGTGCCAGCAGTTTTCTCGGCGAGGAAGAGACCCAGTACTTC CASSFLGEEETQYF
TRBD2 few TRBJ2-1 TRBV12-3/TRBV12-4 TGTGCCAGCAGTTTGGGACTAGCGACTAATGAGCAGTTCTTC CASSLGLATNEQFF
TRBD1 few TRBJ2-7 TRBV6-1 TGTGCCAGCAGTCCTATGACAGGGAGAGCCGAGCAGTACTTC CASSPMTGRAEQYF
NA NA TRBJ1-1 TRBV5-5 TGTGCCAGCACGGAGGGGGGGGTCCGGGACACTGAAGCTTTCTTT CASTEGGVRDTEAFF
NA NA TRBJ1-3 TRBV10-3 TGTGCCACCGGTAACTCTGGAAACACCATATATTTT CATGNSGNTIYF
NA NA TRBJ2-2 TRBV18 TGTGCCAGCTCACCAGGAAGCTCCGACGGGGAGCTGTTTTTT CASSPGSSDGELFF
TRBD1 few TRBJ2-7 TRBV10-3 TGTGCCATCATCTCGGGACAGGGCGATAACGAGCAGTACTTC CAIISGQGDNEQYF
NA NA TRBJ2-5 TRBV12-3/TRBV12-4 TGTGCCAGCAGTTTATCTGCCCCTCGGGGCCAAGAGACCCAGTACTTC CASSLSAPRGQETQYF
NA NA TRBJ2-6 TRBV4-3 TGCGCCAGCAGCCATTTGATTTCATCAGGGGCCAACGTCCTGACTTTC CASSHLISSGANVLTF
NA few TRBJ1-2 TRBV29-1 TGCAGCGTTGTAGGGGCCGGTGGCTACACCTTC CSVVGAGGYTF
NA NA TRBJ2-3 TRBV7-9 TGTGCCAGCAGCTCCGGACAGCACAGCACAGATACGCAGTATTTT CASSSGQHSTDTQYF
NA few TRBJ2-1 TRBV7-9 TGTGCCAGCAGCGTGCCGAGGGGGTCCTACAATGAGCAGTTCTTC CASSVPRGSYNEQFF
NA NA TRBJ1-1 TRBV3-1 TGTGCCAGCAGCCAGAGCACCGAAAACACTGAAGCTTTCTTT CASSQSTENTEAFF
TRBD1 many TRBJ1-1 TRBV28 TGTGCCAGCAGTCCTACGGGGGACAGGCAGAACACTGAAGCTTTCTTT CASSPTGDRQNTEAFF
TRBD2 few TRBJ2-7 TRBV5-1 TGCGCCAGCAGCCTGTCCGGGACTAGCGGGAGGCGAGTCTCCTACGAGCAGTACTTC CASSLSGTSGRRVSYEQYF
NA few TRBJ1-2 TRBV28 TGTGCCAGCCTCGACAGGACTAACTATGGCTACACCTTC CASLDRTNYGYTF
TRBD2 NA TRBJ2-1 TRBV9 TGTGCCAGCAGCGTCGGGGGAGGGCCAGGTGAGCAGTTCTTC CASSVGGGPGEQFF
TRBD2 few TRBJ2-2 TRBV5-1 TGCGCCAGCAGCTGGGGACTAGCGGGAGAAGCGAACACCGGGGAGCTGTTTTTT CASSWGLAGEANTGELFF
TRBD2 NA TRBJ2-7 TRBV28 TGTGCCAGCAGTTTTAAGCCGGGACTAGCGACCTACGAGCAGTACTTC CASSFKPGLATYEQYF
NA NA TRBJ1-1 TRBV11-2 TGTGCCAGCAGCTTAAGCAATCTGAACACTGAAGCTTTCTTT CASSLSNLNTEAFF